This entry features one T cell receptor beta chain sequence. Antigen specificity is unknown. Germline CDR1 MNHEY, CDR2 SMNVEV (reference sequence). The CDR3 sequence is 15 residues long. V was pared by 0 bases and J by 2 bases, with 11 bases between. Clones were sequenced by immunoSEQ multiplex PCR, and TCRdb holds only the in-frame ones, with some missing. The repertoire holds around 33,000 clones, with approximately 92% as singletons. These data are taken from a study of lymphopenia after photon versus proton radiotherapy. Study-wide points: Proton therapy kept repertoires fairly stable, unlike photons, which gained effector/memory cells.

The genes are TRBV27 and TRBJ2-7, with D maybe TRBD2 (5 bases). This clonotype was sampled from a woman between 70 and 85 years old with pancreatic cancer. Some clones in this sample may be carry-over from other donors' samples. The sequences come from peripheral blood, collected from a patient treated with proton-based radiotherapy. The CDR3 DNA sequence: TGTGCCAGCAGTTTATCGGGTGGGGAGCCCTACGAGCAGTACTTC. It is translated as CASSLSGGEPYEQYF.